These T cell receptor beta chains were read from a single sample in a study of T cells after posttransplantation cyclophosphamide. Produced via immunoSEQ multiplex PCR; TCRdb's table is partial and in-frame only. Reported are about 12,000 clones, none seen only once; the ten largest carry 6% to 8%. Sequenced: PBMCs. Source of these receptors: a woman aged 40 to 49 in good health, CMV-negative, and a related stem cell transplant donor. CDR3s include the opening cysteine and the closing phenylalanine or tryptophan. The D gene is left open where the match is weak. The listing skips clone size in some rows; elsewhere it reads once, few, many or a size class.

D gene	V gene	clone size	J gene	CDR3 DNA	CDR3 protein
TRBD2	TRBV6-5	many	TRBJ2-1	TGTGCCAGCAGTTACTCGGGTCGCGGGAGGGCCAATGAGCAGTTCTTC	CASSYSGRGRANEQFF
TRBD2	TRBV5-1	many	TRBJ2-1	TGCGCCAGCAGTCTGCTAGCGGGAGTTTTGCGAAATGAGCAGTTCTTC	CASSLLAGVLRNEQFF
TRBD1	TRBV6-1	many	TRBJ1-6	TGTGCCAGCAGTGGGGCAGGGGGCCTATCACCCCTCCACTTT	CASSGAGGLSPLHF
-	TRBV6-1	few	TRBJ2-3	TGTGCCAGCAGTGAAACGCGGGTAGTACGCACAGATACGCAGTATTTT	CASSETRVVRTDTQYF
-	TRBV9	-	TRBJ2-5	TGTGCCAGCAGCGTAGTTGGACTGGCACAAGAGACCCAGTACTTC	CASSVVGLAQETQYF
-	TRBV12-3/TRBV12-4	-	TRBJ2-5	-	CASSFGEGTSTMETQYF
-	TRBV6-5	medium-sized	TRBJ1-4	TGTGCCAGCAGTTACTCAATAGGGGAGGACGAAAAACTGTTTTTT	CASSYSIGEDEKLFF
-	TRBV11-1	many	TRBJ2-7	TGTGCCAGCAGCCCTAACTCCTACGAGCAGTACTTC	CASSPNSYEQYF
-	TRBV25-1	many	TRBJ1-4	TGTGCCAGCAGTGAACCACCTGCAGGGGAAAAACTGTTTTTT	CASSEPPAGEKLFF
-	TRBV7-9	many	TRBJ2-7	TGTGCCAGCAGCCACCTACTTCGCTCCTACGAGCAGTACTTC	CASSHLLRSYEQYF
-	TRBV30	many	TRBJ1-5	TGTGCCTGGAGTAGGGGGGGGGATCAGCCCCAGCATTTT	CAWSRGGDQPQHF
TRBD2	TRBV18	many	TRBJ2-7	TGTGCCAGCGCAGAGACTAGCGGATACGAGCAGTACTTC	CASAETSGYEQYF
-	TRBV7-2	many	TRBJ2-7	TGTGCCAGCAGCTTAGTGGCTTTTGTGGGAGGGGGCTACGAGCAGTACTTC	CASSLVAFVGGGYEQYF
TRBD1	TRBV10-1	many	TRBJ2-5	TGCGCCAGCAGTGAGTACGGGGCAGGGGGCCGGAGAGAGACCCAGTACTTC	CASSEYGAGGRRETQYF
TRBD1	TRBV30	-	TRBJ1-5	TGTGCCTGGAGAGCCCCGGGACAGGGTAGCAATCAGCCCCAGCATTTT	CAWRAPGQGSNQPQHF
TRBD1	TRBV9	many	TRBJ2-1	TGTGCCAGCAGCGTAGTTGGACAGGGATTAAATGAGCAGTTCTTC	CASSVVGQGLNEQFF
-	TRBV15	many	TRBJ2-2	TGTGCCACCAGCAGAGCGTCAGGGCCCCCCCCCGGGGAGCTGTTTTTT	CATSRASGPPPGELFF
-	TRBV25-1	few	TRBJ1-4	TGTGCCAGCAGTGAATTCGGGGGGGCCTCTAATGAAAAACTGTTTTTT	CASSEFGGASNEKLFF
-	TRBV7-9	many	TRBJ2-7	TGTGCCAGCAGCTTAGCCCTCGAGCAGTACTTC	CASSLALEQYF
TRBD1	TRBV28	many	TRBJ1-5	TGTGCCAGCAGTGGGAGGCGGAGGACAGGGCCCATGTGGACCCAGCATTTT	CASSGRRRTGPMWTQHF
TRBD2	TRBV28	many	TRBJ2-3	TGTGCCAGCAGCTTTCCTTTGCAACTAGCGAACGCAGATACGCAGTATTTT	CASSFPLQLANADTQYF
-	TRBV7-3	many	TRBJ2-1	TGTGCCAGCAGCATACAGGGTGGCTACAATGAGCAGTTCTTC	CASSIQGGYNEQFF
-	TRBV19	many	TRBJ1-5	TGTGCCAGTAGTATCGTAGAAGGGGCGCGAAACAATCAGCCCCAGCATTTT	CASSIVEGARNNQPQHF
TRBD2	TRBV7-2	many	TRBJ2-7	TGTGCCAGCAGCTCCCACCAGGGCGGGGGGTACGAGCAGTACTTC	CASSSHQGGGYEQYF
TRBD1	TRBV6-5	many	TRBJ1-2	TGTGCCAGCAGGACCACAGGGGATCGGTATGGCTACACCTTC	CASRTTGDRYGYTF
TRBD2	TRBV6-4	many	TRBJ2-3	TGTGCCAGCAGAGCCGAGAGGCGGGGGGGTGCAGATACGCAGTATTTT	CASRAERRGGADTQYF
TRBD1	TRBV10-3	many	TRBJ2-7	TGTGCCATCAGACCGGGACAGGGAACCTACGAGCAGTACTTC	CAIRPGQGTYEQYF
TRBD2	TRBV10-3	many	TRBJ2-7	TGTGCCATCACCGGGGGGTTTGGGGGCGAGCAGTACTTC	CAITGGFGGEQYF
TRBD2	TRBV23-1	-	TRBJ2-3	TGCGCCAGCAGTCATAGAGCGGGAGGCACAGATACGCAGTATTTT	CASSHRAGGTDTQYF
TRBD2	TRBV28	many	TRBJ2-1	TGTGCCAGCAGGTCCACCGGGACTAGTTCCTACAATGAGCAGTTCTTC	CASRSTGTSSYNEQFF
-	TRBV28	few	TRBJ2-4	TGTGCCAGCATTGACAACATAGCCAAAAACATTCAGTACTTC	CASIDNIAKNIQYF
-	TRBV29-1	-	TRBJ1-5	TGCAGCGTGGCCGACGGGTTTTTGGGCAATCAGCCCCAGCATTTT	CSVADGFLGNQPQHF
-	TRBV7-9	many	TRBJ2-1	TGTGCCAGCAGCTTTCTGGACTCTCAGTTCTTC	CASSFLDSQFF
TRBD2	TRBV11-2	many	TRBJ2-3	TGTGCCAGCAGGCAAAGCGGGGCCACAGATACGCAGTATTTT	CASRQSGATDTQYF
-	TRBV9	-	TRBJ1-2	TGTGCCAGCAGCGTAGGGACAGAGTCTAACTATGGCTACACCTTC	CASSVGTESNYGYTF
-	TRBV6-1	many	TRBJ2-7	TGTGCCAGCACCACATTGAGCTCCTACGAGCAGTACTTC	CASTTLSSYEQYF
-	TRBV7-6	many	TRBJ1-1	TGTGCCAGCAGCTTAGTAGGCGGGGGCACTGAAGCTTTCTTT	CASSLVGGGTEAFF
TRBD2	TRBV12-3/TRBV12-4	many	TRBJ2-7	TGTGCCAGCAGTCTTGTGTGGGCTAGCGGGGCCGGGGAGCAGTACTTC	CASSLVWASGAGEQYF
-	TRBV5-5	many	TRBJ2-2	TGTGCCAGCAAAGGTCTCAGGCCAACTGGGAACACCGGGGAGCTGTTTTTT	CASKGLRPTGNTGELFF
TRBD2	TRBV6-1	many	TRBJ2-7	TGTGCCAGCAGTGAAGCCCGGGGGGGAGAGCAGTACTTC	CASSEARGGEQYF
TRBD1	TRBV24-1	many	TRBJ2-5	TGTGCCACCGGACAGGGGGTAGAAGAGACCCAGTACTTC	CATGQGVEETQYF
TRBD2	TRBV2	many	TRBJ2-3	TGTGCCAGCGGAGGACTAGTGAGCACAGATACGCAGTATTTT	CASGGLVSTDTQYF